This record concerns one T cell receptor (beta chain) sequence. Its target is not known. This sample was included in a study of human thymus T cells. Study outcomes and limitations: Both thymic and peripheral blood repertoires showed apparently biased V and J usage.

Thymus specimens were resections from corrective heart surgery. Donor material was obtained from healthy Finnish infants undergoing corrective surgery for congenital heart defects. Clones were sequenced by immunoSEQ multiplex PCR, and TCRdb holds only the in-frame ones, with some missing. Of 75,000 to 90,000 clones detected, around 96% appear once; the ten largest clones hold 0.031%. Germline loops: CDR1 SGHVS, CDR2 FNYEAQ. The V and J ends lost 0 bases and 0 bases, in that order; junction bases with no gene match: 3. The CDR3 covers 17 residues. The receptor was derived from a boy younger than two with a congenital heart defect but otherwise immunologically healthy. Material: thymus tissue. This chain joins TRBV7-6 and TRBJ2-2; 8 bases match TRBD1. Here the CDR3 reads CASSLALTGANTGELFF. DNA of the CDR3: TGTGCCAGCAGCTTAGCCCTGACAGGGGCGAACACCGGGGAGCTGTTTTTT.